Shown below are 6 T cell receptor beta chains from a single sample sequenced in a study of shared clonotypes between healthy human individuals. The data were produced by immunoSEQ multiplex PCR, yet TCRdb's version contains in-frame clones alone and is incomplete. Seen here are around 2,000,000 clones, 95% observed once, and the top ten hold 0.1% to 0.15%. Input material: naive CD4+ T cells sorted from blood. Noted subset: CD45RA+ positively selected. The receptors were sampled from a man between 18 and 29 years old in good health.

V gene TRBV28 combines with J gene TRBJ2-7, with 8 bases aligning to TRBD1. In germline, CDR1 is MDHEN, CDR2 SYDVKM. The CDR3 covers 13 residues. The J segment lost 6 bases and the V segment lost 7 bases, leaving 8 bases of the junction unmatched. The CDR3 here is CASNGDRGFEQYF. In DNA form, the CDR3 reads TGTGCCAGCAATGGAGACAGGGGCTTCGAGCAGTACTTC.

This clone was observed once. CDR3 nucleotides: TGTGCCAGCAGCCAGACAGGGTTAGGCTACTACGAGCAGTACTTC. It is translated as CASSQTGLGYYEQYF. This rearrangement joins TRBV14 to TRBJ2-7; 7 bases map to TRBD1. Germline V gene lookup returns CDR1 SGHDN and CDR2 FVKESK. The CDR3 totals 15 residues. V lost 3 bases and J lost 3; bases outside the gene matches: 8.

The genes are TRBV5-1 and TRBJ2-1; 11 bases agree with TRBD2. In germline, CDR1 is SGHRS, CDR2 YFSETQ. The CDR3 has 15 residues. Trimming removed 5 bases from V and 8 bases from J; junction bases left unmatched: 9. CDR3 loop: CASRDNSGRADEQFF. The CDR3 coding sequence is TGCGCCAGCAGGGACAATAGCGGGAGGGCTGATGAGCAGTTCTTC.

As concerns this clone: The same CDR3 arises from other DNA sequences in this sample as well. CDR3 sequence (DNA): TGTGCCAGCAGTTTAGAAGGGGGCACTGAAGCTTTCTTT. Protein product: CASSLEGGTEAFF. The rearrangement links TRBV28 to TRBJ1-1, with D tentatively TRBD1 (6 bases). This CDR3 has 13 amino acids. Trimming left V 2 bases short and J 4 bases short, with 8 bases between. Germline V lookup: CDR1 MDHEN, CDR2 SYDVKM.

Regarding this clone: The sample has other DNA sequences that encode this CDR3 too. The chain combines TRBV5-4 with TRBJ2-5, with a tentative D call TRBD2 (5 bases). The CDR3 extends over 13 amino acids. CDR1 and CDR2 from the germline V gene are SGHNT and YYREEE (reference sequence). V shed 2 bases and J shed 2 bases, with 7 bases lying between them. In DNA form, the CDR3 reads TGTGCCAGCAGCTTCTCGGGACAAGAGACCCAGTACTTC. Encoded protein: CASSFSGQETQYF.

The CDR3 is CASSPVLDYEQYF. CDR3 DNA: TGTGCCAGCAGCCCAGTGCTCGACTACGAGCAGTACTTC. The genes are TRBV7-2 and TRBJ2-7; D remains unclear. Per germline, CDR1 SGHTA and CDR2 FQGNSA. This CDR3 has 13 residues. V gave up 5 bases and J gave up 3 bases, with 11 bases separating them.